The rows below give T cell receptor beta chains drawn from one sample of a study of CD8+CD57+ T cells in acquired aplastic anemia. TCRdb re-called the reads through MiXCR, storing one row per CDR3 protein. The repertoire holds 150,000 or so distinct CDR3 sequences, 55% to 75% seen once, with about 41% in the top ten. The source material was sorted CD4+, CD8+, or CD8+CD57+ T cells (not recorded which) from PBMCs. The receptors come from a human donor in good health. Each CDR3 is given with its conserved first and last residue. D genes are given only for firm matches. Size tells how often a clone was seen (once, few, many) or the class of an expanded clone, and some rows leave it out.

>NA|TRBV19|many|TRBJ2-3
CASSIHGDTQYF
TGTGCCAGTAGTATTCACGGAGATACGCAGTATTTT
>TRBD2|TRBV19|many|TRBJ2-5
CASSILLAQETQYF
TGTGCCAGTAGTATATTACTAGCGCAAGAGACCCAGTACTTC
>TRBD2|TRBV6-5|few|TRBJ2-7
CASSSPRDSFSSGRNSYEQYF
TGTGCCAGCAGTTCCCCCCGCGACAGTTTTTCTAGCGGGAGAAACTCCTACGAGCAGTACTTC
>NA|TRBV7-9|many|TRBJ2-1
CASSFEGDPNNEQFF
TGTGCCAGCAGCTTCGAGGGAGACCCGAACAATGAGCAGTTCTTC
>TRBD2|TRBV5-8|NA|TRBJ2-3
CASSQGGLAGGLTDTQYF
TGTGCCAGCAGCCAAGGGGGACTAGCGGGAGGGCTCACAGATACGCAGTATTTT
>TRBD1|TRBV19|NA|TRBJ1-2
CASSPPFTGGRSYGYTF
TGTGCCAGTAGTCCACCGTTCACAGGGGGCCGATCCTATGGCTACACCTTC
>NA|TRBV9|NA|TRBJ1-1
CASSVEDSEAFF
TGTGCCAGCAGCGTAGAGGACTCTGAAGCTTTCTTT
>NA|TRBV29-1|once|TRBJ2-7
CSATLRGTDEQYF
TGCAGCGCTACCCTCCGCGGGACCGACGAGCAGTACTTC
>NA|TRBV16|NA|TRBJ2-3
CASSQITDTQYF
TGTGCCAGCAGCCAGATCACAGATACGCAGTATTTT
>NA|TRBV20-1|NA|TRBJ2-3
CSARKADTQYF
TGCAGTGCTAGGAAAGCGGATACGCAGTATTTT
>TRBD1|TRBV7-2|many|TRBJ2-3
CASSLMTGAFTDTQYF
TGTGCCAGCAGCTTAATGACAGGGGCTTTCACAGATACGCAGTATTTT
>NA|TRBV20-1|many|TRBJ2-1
CSARDISAGTHSYNEQFF
TGCAGTGCTAGAGATATCTCGGCGGGCACCCACTCCTACAATGAGCAGTTCTTC
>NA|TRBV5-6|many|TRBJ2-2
CASSQTRNTGELFF
TGTGCCAGCAGCCAAACTAGGAACACCGGGGAGCTGTTTTTT
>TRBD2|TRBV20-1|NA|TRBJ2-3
CSAKLRGSTDTQYF
TGCAGTGCTAAGCTGCGGGGGAGCACAGATACGCAGTATTTT
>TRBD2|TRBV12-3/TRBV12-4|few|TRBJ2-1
CASRRTSGGINEQFF
TGTGCCAGCAGGCGGACTAGCGGGGGGATTAATGAGCAGTTCTTC
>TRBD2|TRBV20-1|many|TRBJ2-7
CSARDIRGISGSSYEQYF
TGCAGTGCTAGAGATATTCGCGGAATTAGCGGGAGCTCCTACGAGCAGTACTTC
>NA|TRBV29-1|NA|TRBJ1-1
CSVLRDQNTEAFF
TGCAGCGTTTTGAGGGATCAGAACACTGAAGCTTTCTTT
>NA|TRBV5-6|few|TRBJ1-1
CASSLDPGSTEAFF
TGTGCCAGCAGCTTGGACCCCGGGTCCACTGAAGCTTTCTTT
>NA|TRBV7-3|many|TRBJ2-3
CASSLGLNTDTQYF
TGTGCCAGCAGCTTAGGCCTCAACACAGATACGCAGTATTTT
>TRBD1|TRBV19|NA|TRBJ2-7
CASSILDRGLPQYF
TGTGCCAGTAGTATTCTTGACAGGGGGCTACCGCAGTACTTC
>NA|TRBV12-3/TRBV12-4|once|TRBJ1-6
CASRTGRTISPLHF
TGTGCCAGCAGGACGGGACGGACAATTTCACCCCTCCACTTT
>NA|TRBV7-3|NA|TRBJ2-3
CASSLMSTRTDTQYF
TGTGCCAGCAGCTTAATGTCGACACGCACAGATACGCAGTATTTT
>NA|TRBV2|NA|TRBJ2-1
CASSEAGDFRYNEQFF
TGTGCCAGCAGTGAAGCAGGAGACTTCCGATACAATGAGCAGTTCTTC
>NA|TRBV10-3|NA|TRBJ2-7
CAIKQPTSYEQYF
TGTGCCATCAAACAACCGACCTCCTACGAGCAGTACTTC
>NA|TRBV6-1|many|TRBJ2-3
CASSDSFGADTQYF
TGTGCCAGCAGTGATAGTTTTGGGGCAGATACGCAGTATTTT
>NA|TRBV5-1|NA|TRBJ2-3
CASSPRVLADTQYF
TGCGCCAGCAGCCCTAGGGTCTTGGCTGATACGCAGTATTTT
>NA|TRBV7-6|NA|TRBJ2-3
CASSVPTGDGTSTDTQYF
TGTGCCAGCAGCGTTCCGACGGGGGACGGGACTAGCACAGATACGCAGTATTTT